Shown below are 2 T cell receptor beta chains from a single sample sequenced in a study of patients and donors after allogeneic stem cell transplantation. TCRdb itself ran the RT-PCR reads through MiXCR, one entry per CDR3 protein. The sample contains about 110,000 distinct CDR3 sequences, around 33% of which appear only once. Sequencing was done on a sample of blood, either unsorted or a sorted T cell fraction (not recorded which). These receptors were obtained from a human donor who was either an allogeneic HSCT recipient or a stem cell or donor lymphocyte infusion donor (not recorded which). It is not recorded whose cells these are; they may come from a transplant donor.

The chain uses TRBV5-1 and TRBJ1-1, with a weak D call TRBD1 (5 bases). Trimming removed 1 base from V and 5 bases from J, with 15 bases in between. This CDR3 comprises 15 residues. Germline loops: CDR1 SGHRS, CDR2 YFSETQ. The DNA of the CDR3 is TGCGCCAGCAGCTTGTGGGGCAACCTAGGGACTGAAGCTTTCTTT. Protein product: CASSLWGNLGTEAFF.

The chain has TRBV6-2 or TRBV6-3 and TRBJ1-1; perhaps TRBD1 as D (6 bases). With 2 bases removed from V and 8 bases from J, the gap between germline ends came to 12 bases. The germline V gene has CDR1 MNHEY and CDR2 SVGEGT. There are 13 residues in the CDR3. The CDR3 coding sequence is TGTGCCAGCAGTTACGTAGGGGGGACCGAAGCTTTCTTT. As protein: CASSYVGGTEAFF.